These 26 T cell receptor beta chains were sequenced from one sample in a study of OX40 agonist ivuxolimab in advanced cancers. Produced via immunoSEQ multiplex PCR; TCRdb's table is partial and in-frame only. The sample yields about 53,000 clones, about 88% seen once. The material sequenced was CD4+ or CD8+ T cells sorted from blood, taken in a trial of the OX40 agonist ivuxolimab. The source of these receptors is an adult with an advanced solid tumor such as melanoma, head and neck, liver or kidney cancer.

The table lists this clone with a few counts. The genes are TRBV27 and TRBJ1-2; D may be TRBD1 (5 bases). The CDR3 spans 14 residues. V was cut by 4 bases and J by 3 bases, with 12 bases left in between. Germline V lookup: CDR1 MNHEY, CDR2 SMNVEV (reference sequence). CDR3 DNA: TGTGCCAGCAGTTCCCTGGGGACCGACTATGGCTACACCTTC. Protein: CASSSLGTDYGYTF.

The chain is built from TRBV19 and TRBJ1-2; a possible D gene is TRBD1 (6 bases). Trimming took off 2 bases at V and 4 bases at J, with 11 bases between the two ends. Germline V gene sequence: CDR1 LNHDA, CDR2 SQIVND (reference sequence). This CDR3 contains 14 residues. This CDR3 is CASSITGASYGYTF. CDR3 nucleotides: TGTGCCAGTAGTATAACGGGGGCTAGCTATGGCTACACCTTC.

The genes are TRBV9 and TRBJ2-5; D is tentatively TRBD1 or TRBD2 (5 bases each). The length of the CDR3 is 14 residues. From germline, CDR1 is SGDLS and CDR2 YYNGEE. Trimming stripped 4 bases from V and 4 bases from J, with 14 bases between. The CDR3 DNA is TGTGCCAGCAGCCGGGACCTTCAGATAGAGACCCAGTACTTC. Amino acid sequence: CASSRDLQIETQYF.

The chain couples TRBV5-6 to TRBJ2-7; D call uncertain. The V gene's germline CDR1 is SGHDT and CDR2 YYEEEE. The CDR3 runs 14 residues. The V end was cut by 3 bases, the J end by 2 bases, with 12 bases between. CDR3 region: CASSSLGGTYEQYF. As DNA, the CDR3 is TGTGCCAGCAGCTCCCTGGGCGGAACCTACGAGCAGTACTTC.

The CDR3 DNA reads as TGTGCCAGCAGCCCCGAAGGCGGCTATCGCGGTGAAAAACTGTTTTTT. Translation: CASSPEGGYRGEKLFF. The genes are TRBV27 and TRBJ1-4, with D uncertain. Looked up from germline, CDR1 is MNHEY and CDR2 is SMNVEV (reference sequence). V gave up 6 bases and J gave up 7 bases, with 21 bases separating them. CDR3 size: 16 residues.

This clone has only one observation. The rearrangement links TRBV2 to TRBJ2-5; 8 bases match TRBD2. The CDR3 is made up of 14 amino acids. Per the germline V gene, CDR1 is SNHLY and CDR2 is FYNNEI. Trimming cost V 3 bases and J 5 bases; bases outside gene matches: 5. Here the CDR3 DNA reads TGTGCCAGCAGTGAGGGACTAGTGATCGAGACCCAGTACTTC. It yields the protein CASSEGLVIETQYF. The full variable domain, its missing parts supplied by reference TRBV2 and TRBJ2-5, is EPEVTQTPSHQVTQMGQEVILRCVPISNHLYFYWYRQILGQKVEFLVSFYNNEISEKSEIFDDQFSVERPDGSNFTLKIRSTKLEDSAMYFCASSEGLVIETQYFGPGTRLLVL.

The V gene is TRBV7-9, the J gene TRBJ1-1; tentatively, D is TRBD1 (6 bases). CDR3 length: 14 amino acids. Germline-derived CDR1 and CDR2 are SEHNR and FQNEAQ (reference sequence). Trimming stripped 1 base from V and 6 bases from J, with 12 bases between. The CDR3 reads CASSLDQGRAEAFF. CDR3 nucleotides: TGTGCCAGCAGCTTAGATCAGGGGAGGGCTGAAGCTTTCTTT.

This chain links TRBV5-1 with TRBJ1-4, with D hard to call. Trimming removed 4 bases at V and 5 bases at J, with 15 bases between. Germline CDR1 is SGHRS and CDR2 is YFSETQ. This CDR3 contains 15 residues. The DNA for the CDR3 is TGCGCCAGCAGCCCAACCGGGTCCCTAAATGAAAAACTGTTTTTT. Translated, it gives CASSPTGSLNEKLFF.

The genes are TRBV5-1 and TRBJ1-2; D remains unclear. Germline CDR1 and CDR2: SGHRS and YFSETQ. V was trimmed by 0 bases and J by 8 bases, leaving 14 bases between them. The CDR3 totals 14 residues. This chain's CDR3 is CASSLEGMLGGYTF. DNA of the CDR3: TGCGCCAGCAGCTTGGAAGGGATGTTGGGCGGCTACACCTTC.

This clone was seen once. The chain recombines TRBV6-1 with TRBJ2-4; 8 bases are shared with TRBD1. The CDR3 covers 15 residues. Germline trimming cut 6 bases from V and 1 base from J; bases unmatched to any gene: 5. Germline V gives CDR1 MNHNS, CDR2 SASEGT. The CDR3 protein is CASRDRVGAKNIQYF. Here the CDR3 DNA reads TGTGCCAGCAGGGACAGGGTAGGGGCCAAAAACATTCAGTACTTC.

The V and J genes are TRBV2 and TRBJ2-5; 7 bases match TRBD1. Germline trimming cut 6 bases from V and 5 bases from J; bases unmatched to any gene: 9. Germline assignment: CDR1 SNHLY and CDR2 FYNNEI. The length of the CDR3 is 14 residues. The CDR3 loop reads CASSLTGRPETQYF. CDR3 DNA: TGTGCCAGCAGCTTGACAGGGAGACCGGAGACCCAGTACTTC.

The genes are TRBV5-1 and TRBJ2-2; the D gene is possibly TRBD1 (5 bases). The CDR3 is 14 residues long. Trimming left V 6 bases short and J 5 bases short, with 14 bases between. CDR1 is SGHRS and CDR2 is YFSETQ in the germline V gene. CDR3 in DNA: TGCGCCAGCATGCAGCAGGGTCATACCGGGGAGCTGTTTTTT. Protein: CASMQQGHTGELFF.

This chain links TRBV5-1 with TRBJ2-3; D remains ambiguous. The CDR3 runs to 15 residues. Germline V gene lookup returns CDR1 SGHRS and CDR2 YFSETQ. V lost 0 bases, J lost 0 bases, and 8 bases lay in between. The CDR3 DNA is TGCGCCAGCAGCTTGGCGGCCAGGAGCACAGATACGCAGTATTTT. Its protein is CASSLAARSTDTQYF.

Worth noting for this clone: One end of the junction does not line up with germline, which may come from a read error. The CDR3 loop is CASSPDRGGTQYF. In DNA, the CDR3 is TGTGCTAGCAGCCCGGACAGGGGAGGTACGCAGTATTTT. This sequence joins TRBV7-7 and TRBJ2-3, with 9 bases fitting TRBD1. CDR3 size: 13 residues. CDR1 is SSHAT, CDR2 FNYEAQ, per germline (reference sequence).

The rearrangement uses TRBV7-9 and TRBJ2-5; D is perhaps TRBD1 or TRBD2 (5 bases each). Per germline, CDR1 SEHNR and CDR2 FQNEAQ (reference sequence). The CDR3 spans 14 residues. Between the trimmed V and J ends, which lost 5 bases and 5 bases, there was a span of 15 bases. The CDR3 DNA is TGTGCCAGCAGCACCGGGACCGCGGTGGAGACCCAGTACTTC. Its translation: CASSTGTAVETQYF.

In its sample, this clone was seen once. This chain connects TRBV5-6 to TRBJ2-1, with 7 bases aligning to TRBD1. The CDR3 is 12 residues long. With V trimmed by 4 bases and J by 12 bases, 7 bases remained unmatched. Germline lookup yields CDR1 SGHDT and CDR2 YYEEEE. This CDR3 is CASSRQGWGQFF. The CDR3 bases are TGTGCCAGCAGCCGACAGGGCTGGGGGCAGTTCTTC.

This clone occurred a few times. This rearrangement joins TRBV12-2 to TRBJ2-1; the table's D gene call, TRBD1, was not cross checked with the DNA. TRBV12-2 is a pseudogene segment. The CDR3 is made up of 17 amino acids. CDR3 nucleotide sequence: TGTGCAAGTCGCTTGCCCCCCGGGACAGGGACATACAATGAGCAGTTCTTC. Amino acids: CASRLPPGTGTYNEQFF.

The chain links TRBV9 to TRBJ2-1; TRBD2 matches 11 bases. With 0 bases clipped from V and 13 bases from J, the junction kept 9 bases outside the gene matches. The CDR3 is made up of 15 amino acids. Germline V lookup: CDR1 SGDLS, CDR2 YYNGEE. The CDR3 nucleotides are TGTGCCAGCAGCGTAGAGGGTAGCGGGAGGGGGGGCCAGTTCTTC. Its protein is CASSVEGSGRGGQFF.

This sequence joins TRBV15 and TRBJ2-5; 8 nucleotides match TRBD1. CDR1 and CDR2 (germline): LNHNV, YYDKDF (reference sequence). Trimming removed 2 bases from V and 3 bases from J; junction bases left unmatched: 2. The length of the CDR3 is 14 residues. The CDR3 coding sequence is TGTGCCACCAGCAGATTGGACAGGGAAGAGACCCAGTACTTC. This codes for CATSRLDREETQYF.

The rearrangement joins TRBV7-3 to TRBJ2-1; 7 bases are shared with TRBD2. This CDR3 has 15 residues. Germline V gene sequence: CDR1 SGHTA, CDR2 FQGTGA. V was pared by 5 bases and J by 8 bases, with 12 bases of the junction left unmatched. The CDR3 DNA reads as TGTGCCAGCAGCCCACCCCGAGCGGGACGGGATGAGCAGTTCTTC. Translated: CASSPPRAGRDEQFF.

J is TRBJ2-7 and V is TRBV4-1; D is perhaps TRBD2 (6 bases). Trimming removed 5 bases from V and 0 bases from J, with 17 bases in between. This CDR3 comprises 16 residues. The germline V gene encodes CDR1 MGHRA and CDR2 YSYEKL. Here the CDR3 DNA reads TGCGCCAGCAGCGTCGGGACTGGGGCGAGCTCCTACGAGCAGTACTTC. Protein sequence: CASSVGTGASSYEQYF.

Comment on this clone: The same CDR3 is also encoded by other DNA sequences in this sample. The V gene is TRBV2, the J gene TRBJ2-1, with 10 bases matching TRBD1. V gave up 7 bases and J gave up 4 bases; unmatched junction bases: 10. CDR1 is SNHLY, CDR2 FYNNEI, per germline. The CDR3 consists of 16 residues. In DNA form, the CDR3 reads TGTGCCAGCAAGCAGACAGGGGGCAAGAAGTACAATGAGCAGTTCTTC. Translating gives CASKQTGGKKYNEQFF.

V is TRBV4-2 and J is TRBJ1-4; D might be TRBD1 (6 bases). The CDR3 totals 16 residues. Germline values: CDR1 LGHNA, CDR2 YNFKEQ. Trimming took off 4 bases at V and 5 bases at J, with 17 bases between the two ends. The CDR3 DNA reads TGTGCCAGCAGCCCCCCAATTATCAGGGGAAATGAAAAACTGTTTTTT. Translation gives CASSPPIIRGNEKLFF.

The chain carries TRBV29-1 and TRBJ2-2, with D possibly TRBD1 on 7 matching bases. CDR1 and CDR2 from the germline V gene are SQVTM and ANQGSEA. The CDR3 sequence is 14 residues long. Deletions cut 4 bases from V and 4 bases from J, with 13 bases between. CDR3 residues: CSVVKQGGTGELFF. CDR3 DNA sequence: TGCAGCGTTGTTAAGCAGGGGGGCACCGGGGAGCTGTTTTTT.

J is TRBJ1-2 and V is TRBV4-1; 8 bases map to TRBD1. This CDR3 has 15 amino acids. From germline, CDR1 is MGHRA and CDR2 YSYEKL. J was trimmed by 5 bases and V by 4 bases; bases with no gene match: 9. CDR3 coding DNA: TGCGCCAGCAGCCCCCAAGGACAGGGCGCTTATGGCTACACCTTC. This sequence encodes CASSPQGQGAYGYTF.

The chain carries TRBV7-2 and TRBJ1-5; D gene unclear. The CDR3 contains 12 residues. The germline CDR1 and CDR2 sequences are SGHTA and FQGNSA. V gave up 7 bases and J gave up 2 bases, with 6 bases separating them. CDR3 protein: CASKKGNQPQHF. The CDR3 nucleotides are TGTGCCAGCAAAAAGGGCAATCAGCCCCAGCATTTT.